Listed below are T cell receptor beta chains from one sample, sequenced in a study of control samples from healthy donors and cancer patients. Clones were sequenced by immunoSEQ multiplex PCR, and TCRdb holds only the in-frame ones, with some missing. Of 70,000 to 100,000 clones in the sample, 91% were seen once. Sequenced sample: blood. Source of these receptors: a man aged 50 to 59 in good health. CDR3s include the opening cysteine and the closing phenylalanine or tryptophan. Each record gives: V gene, J gene, clone size, D gene, CDR3 DNA, CDR3 protein. The D gene is left open where the match is weak. Only part of the rows carry a size: once, few, many, or a class if the clone is expanded.

TRBV30	TRBJ1-6	.	.	TGTGCCTGGAGGCCCCCGGCCCGAAATTCACCCCTCCACTTT	CAWRPPARNSPLHF
TRBV24-1	TRBJ1-5	once	.	TGTGCCACCAGTGATTTTTTCCGTGTACAGGGAAGCAATCAGCCCCAGCATTTT	CATSDFFRVQGSNQPQHF
TRBV6-6	TRBJ1-2	.	.	TGTGCCAGCAGTCCTACCCCGGGAGGATATGGCTACACCTTC	CASSPTPGGYGYTF
TRBV5-4	TRBJ2-3	once	TRBD1	TGTGCCAGCAGCCTACAGGGGCCCCAGGATACGCAGTATTTT	CASSLQGPQDTQYF
TRBV7-2	TRBJ2-5	.	.	TGTGCCAGCAGCTCTCAGGGAGGTGAGACCCAGTACTTC	CASSSQGGETQYF
TRBV3-1/TRBV3-2	TRBJ1-2	.	.	TGTGCCAGCAGCCTCCAGGGTTCCTTCGACTATGGCTACACCTTC	CASSLQGSFDYGYTF
TRBV29-1	TRBJ2-1	.	.	TGCAGCGTTCCTAGCGCTTTTAATGAGCAGTTCTTC	CSVPSAFNEQFF
TRBV5-8	TRBJ1-2	.	.	TGTGCCAGCAGCCCCACCGGGACATACGATGGCTACACCTTC	CASSPTGTYDGYTF
TRBV24-1	TRBJ2-3	.	.	TGTGCCACCAGTGACCCGGACAGCATCACAGATACGCAGTATTTT	CATSDPDSITDTQYF
TRBV5-4	TRBJ2-7	.	.	TGTGCCAGCAGCACCGGATTGGGTACCTACGAGCAGTACTTC	CASSTGLGTYEQYF
TRBV27	TRBJ2-1	.	.	TGTGCCAGCAGTTTATTAGGGACACAAAGGGGTGAGCAGTTCTTC	CASSLLGTQRGEQFF
TRBV9	TRBJ2-3	.	.	TGTGCCAGCAGCTCCCAGGTTAGGGAAGATACGCAGTATTTT	CASSSQVREDTQYF
TRBV7-6	TRBJ1-2	.	TRBD1	TGTGCCAGCAGCTCGGGACAGGGGTATGGCTACACCTTC	CASSSGQGYGYTF
TRBV5-6	TRBJ1-3	once	TRBD1	TGTGCCAGCAGGCGTACAGGGGATGGAAACACCATATATTTT	CASRRTGDGNTIYF
TRBV18	TRBJ2-7	few	.	TGTGCCAGCTCACCGGGGCCGGGAAACGAGCAGTACTTC	CASSPGPGNEQYF
TRBV5-4	TRBJ2-2	.	.	TGTGCCAGCAGCCGCCGACAGGGAGGCGGGGAGCTGTTTTTT	CASSRRQGGGELFF
TRBV3-1/TRBV3-2	TRBJ2-5	.	TRBD2	TGTGCCAGCAGCCAAGATCGCGGGGGAGGAGTGAAGTTAGAGACCCAGTACTTC	CASSQDRGGGVKLETQYF
TRBV19	TRBJ1-6	.	.	TGTGCCAGTAGTAGCACAGAGAATTCACCCCTCCACTTT	CASSSTENSPLHF
TRBV12-3/TRBV12-4	TRBJ1-1	.	.	TGTGCCAGCAGTGAAGCTCGGAACACTGAAGCTTTCTTT	CASSEARNTEAFF
TRBV5-1	TRBJ1-5	.	.	TGCGCCAGCAGCGAAGGGGTAAAGAGCAATCAGCCCCAGCATTTT	CASSEGVKSNQPQHF
TRBV2	TRBJ1-4	once	.	TGTGCCAGCAGGGAAAAGGGGGTCAACCCGGGGAAACTGTTTTTT	CASREKGVNPGKLFF